This TCR beta chain originates from a study of T cells after posttransplantation cyclophosphamide. The study's findings and limits: TRB overlap between skin or GI tissue T cells and blood was limited. Recipient CMV seropositivity and CMV reactivation strongly tracked TRB clonality. Donor CD8+ memory clones often dominated recipient blood repertoires at later times.

Profiled with immunoSEQ multiplex PCR; TCRdb holds only in-frame clones, not every one. Observed in the sample are tens of thousands of clones, none of them singletons. A marrow graft followed busulfan-fludarabine conditioning, with cyclophosphamide on days +3 and +4. The length of the CDR3 is 12 residues. V was cut by 4 bases and J by 2 bases, with 5 bases left in between. The germline gives CDR1 SGDLS, CDR2 YYNGEE. This clone has ten or more counts. As yet, its antigen is unknown. The gene calls are TRBV9 and TRBJ2-3; the D is unclear. Sequenced here: PBMCs, sampled after allogeneic stem cell transplant with posttransplant cyclophosphamide. This clonotype was obtained from a young adult male patient who received an allogeneic stem cell transplant from a related donor, was CMV-positive, and had no GVHD. Some T cells may originate from the graft donor. CDR3 sequence reads: CASSLNTDTQYF. The CDR3 nucleotides are TGTGCCAGCAGCTTAAACACAGATACGCAGTATTTT.